The 5 T cell receptor beta chains listed next were all sequenced from one sample in a study of T cells in localized non-small cell lung cancer. Profiled with immunoSEQ multiplex PCR; TCRdb holds only in-frame clones, not every one. The table includes some 3,000 clones, over 25% detected once. This sample comprised lung tumor tissue, obtained before any cancer treatment. The source of these receptors is a male donor at least 60 years old with stage III lung adenocarcinoma.

V and J are TRBV25-1 and TRBJ1-2; no firm D call. The CDR3 extends over 12 amino acids. Germline V lookup: CDR1 MGHDK, CDR2 SYGVNS. V lost 6 bases, J lost 8 bases, and 13 bases lay in between. CDR3 in amino acids: CASRGDPLGYTF. Written as DNA, the CDR3 is TGTGCCAGCAGGGGCGACCCTCTCGGCTACACCTTC.

In this sample, this clone turned up a few times. V usage is TRBV28 and J usage is TRBJ2-3; possibly TRBD2 for D (6 bases). Germline V gene data show CDR1 as MDHEN and CDR2 as SYDVKM. The ends were cut back, 2 bases at V and 1 base at J, with 7 bases in the middle. CDR3 length: 14 residues. The CDR3 loop reads CASSLVAGTDTQYF. The CDR3 DNA follows: TGTGCCAGCAGTTTAGTAGCGGGCACAGATACGCAGTATTTT.

V usage is TRBV6-8 and J usage is TRBJ1-3, with D unresolved. This CDR3 contains 17 residues. The germline V gene encodes CDR1 MNHGY and CDR2 SAAAGT. Trimming removed 5 bases from V and 0 bases from J, with 17 bases in between. DNA for the CDR3: TGTGCCAGCAGTCCCTCTCGCCTCGCTATCTCTGGAAACACCATATATTTT. This sequence encodes CASSPSRLAISGNTIYF.

J is TRBJ2-3 and V is TRBV28, with TRBD2 matching over 15 bases. The germline V gene has CDR1 MDHEN and CDR2 SYDVKM. Trimming cost V 4 bases and J 5 bases; bases outside gene matches: 10. The CDR3 totals 18 residues. The CDR3 region has the DNA TGTGCCAGCAGTTCCCGGACTAGCGGGAGGGCCTGGGGAGATACGCAGTATTTT. Translating gives CASSSRTSGRAWGDTQYF.

This clone has more than one count but fewer than ten. Sequence at one end of the junction differs from germline and may be a read error. V and J are TRBV6-8 and TRBJ2-7; 7 bases agree with TRBD1. Germline V gene data show CDR1 as MNHGY and CDR2 as SAAAGT. The CDR3 has 13 amino acids. CDR3 sequence: CAISALIGGERLF. Written as DNA, the CDR3 is TGTGCCATCAGTGCCCTCATAGGGGGCGAAAGACTCTTC.